This T cell receptor beta chain was found in a study of cytomegalovirus exposure and HLA in healthy donors. Background on the study: As an earlier analysis found, roughly 180 million T cells yielded fewer than 130 million unique TCR beta sequences. The study, taken as a whole, reports: Prior analysis indicated that the majority of TCR beta V segments exhibited productivity approximately 90% or approximately 30% of the time. The likely explanation for a cluster of highly shared sequence variants was sequencing artifact.

This CDR3 is built from 14 residues. V gave up 4 bases and J gave up 0 bases, with 7 bases separating them. Germline CDR1 and CDR2: MNHNS and SASEGT. The PCR made use of 60 Vbeta and 13 Jbeta primers. Profiled with immunoSEQ multiplex PCR; TCRdb holds only in-frame clones, not every one. The repertoire has 120,000 or so clones, 60% to 80% of them found once; the top ten carry roughly a sixth. As for this clone: As yet, its antigen is unknown.

The J gene is TRBJ1-5, the V gene TRBV6-1; possibly TRBD1 for D (5 bases). Input material: PBMCs. This sequence originates from a man aged 45-65 years in good health and CMV-seropositive. Here the CDR3 reads CASSAGYSNQPQHF. CDR3 DNA: TGTGCCAGCAGTGCAGGGTATAGCAATCAGCCCCAGCATTTT.